Listed below are T cell receptor beta chains from one sample, sequenced in a study of shared clonotypes between healthy human individuals. Repertoires were generated with immunoSEQ multiplex PCR, while TCRdb's copy carries only in-frame clones and drops some. The table has more than 900,000 clones, about four fifths seen once. The sample comprised memory CD4+ T cells from PBMCs. The receptors were sampled from a man aged 18 to 29 in good health. Some clones in this sample may be carry-over from other donors' samples. Each CDR3 is given with its conserved first and last residue.

V	length	CDR3
TRBV18	16	CASSSQLDANTGELFF
TRBV19	20	CASSIRRTGGAGSGANVLTF
TRBV10-2	14	CASSDGRSTDTQYF
TRBV2	15	CASSEGGDSNQPQHF
TRBV7-2	13	CASGRGGPDTQYF
TRBV28	15	CASGPWHQGGGGYTF
TRBV11-2	16	CASSLGDSTSTDTQYF
TRBV29-1	13	CSVVNRGTDTQYF
TRBV18	14	CASSPGQQNYGYTF
TRBV6-5	14	CASSYSGQFYGYTF
TRBV6-5	16	CASSSLTSGDTGELFF
TRBV30	14	CAWSAGQGYQPQHF
TRBV27	14	CASRKVNSGNTIYF
TRBV5-1	12	CASRKQQETQYF
TRBV27	16	CASSRWAAGETDEQFF
TRBV2	12	CASSADRGEQYF
TRBV28	14	CASSPRWGNQPQHF
TRBV5-1	13	CASSLGGRNEQFF
TRBV18	12	CASSPRQETQYF
TRBV29-1	14	CSVVRTQSTDTQYF
TRBV29-1	12	CSVWTGGETQYF
TRBV7-7	13	CAVGEGGADTQYF
TRBV7-9	14	CASSLRGQVEKLFF
TRBV30	12	CAWRTGLYGYTF
TRBV18	14	CASSPTRDSREQYF
TRBV15	15	CATSTRVGKGYEQYF
TRBV15	16	CATSRAIAGADHEQYF
TRBV7-2	11	CASSLDHEQYF
TRBV9	15	CASSVAGGRNYGYTF
TRBV7-9	13	CASRGDGTYEQYF
TRBV29-1	11	CSTTILGGYTF
TRBV7-2	14	CASSAGTLRNEQFF
TRBV29-1	15	CSVADGVLGNQPQHF
TRBV6-6	15	CASRSLDREDTEAFF
TRBV18	12	CASSPPVGEQYF
TRBV7-3	15	CASSILAGADYEQYF
TRBV4-1	14	CASSPEDGSREQYF
TRBV5-1	15	CASSLEGSGIGEQYF
TRBV30	13	CAWSPVLRGSAFF
TRBV15	15	CATSRGGGIDYGYTF
TRBV28	15	CASSLFASRTDTQYF
TRBV7-6	15	CAGYERGWANEKLFF
TRBV5-8	17	CASILPLTGGGTDTQYF
TRBV25-1	13	CASSAWGSGEQYF
TRBV5-6	13	CASSFDRAHEQYF
TRBV5-1	17	CASTLVRYRGPYNEQFF
TRBV19	14	CASSSTTGGQPQHF
TRBV12-5	16	CASGFNRAANTGELFF
TRBV18	16	CASSPPASGVGETQYF
TRBV7-9	14	CASSLNTGTETQYF
TRBV5-1	14	CASSLGTAGNTIYF
TRBV28	15	CASRGTSGRTGELFF
TRBV27	16	CASSRLAGVSYNEQFF
TRBV6-1	14	CASRISRNTGELFF
TRBV7-2	15	CASTTEPLRGGELFF